These 5 T cell receptor beta chains originate from one sample sequenced in a study of read filtering for tumor transcriptome and immune sequencing. From 300 to 450 ng of RNA, a library with molecular barcoded alpha/delta and beta/gamma adaptors was made. Each CDR3 protein is one row after TCRdb ran MiXCR on the reads. The sample shows about 130,000 distinct CDR3 sequences, under 15% of them seen only once. The sequenced sample consisted of a population of CD138-negative cells sorted from bone marrow. The source of these receptors is a donor older than 35 with multiple myeloma.

This clonotype was counted only a few times. This could be a read error, since a much larger clone is one nucleotide away. In DNA, the CDR3 is TGTGCCAGCAGCCCTCCTCGGACGCAGAGTGGGACCCAGTACTTC. Translating gives CASSPPRTQSGTQYF. The chain recombines TRBV6-1 with TRBJ2-5; D gene ambiguous. The CDR3 is 15 residues long. From germline, CDR1 is MNHNS and CDR2 SASEGT. The V and J ends lost 6 bases and 7 bases respectively, with 21 bases between them.

This clonotype was recorded at least ten times. V usage is TRBV6-5 and J usage is TRBJ1-1; D may be TRBD1 (5 bases). Germline V gene sequence: CDR1 MNHEY, CDR2 SVGAGI. The CDR3 loop spans 14 amino acids. V was pared by 2 bases and J by 4 bases, with 11 bases between. The CDR3, as DNA: TGTGCCAGCAGTTACGGGGGGACGGTCACTGAAGCTTTCTTT. This codes for CASSYGGTVTEAFF.

This clonotype was counted a few times. CDR3 in amino acids: CASSQGAQGNTEAFF. CDR3 nucleotides: TGTGCCAGCAGCCAAGGGGCTCAGGGAAACACTGAAGCTTTCTTT. V gene TRBV14 combines with J gene TRBJ1-1; possible D gene TRBD1, 5 bases. The CDR3 sequence is 15 residues long. Germline CDR1 SGHDN, CDR2 FVKESK. The germline V and J ends were trimmed by 1 base and 2 bases, with 11 bases remaining between them. Drawing the rest from reference TRBV14 and TRBJ1-1, the complete variable domain is EAGVTQFPSHSVIEKGQTVTLRCDPISGHDNLYWYRRVMGKEIKFLLHFVKESKQDESGMPNNRFLAERTGGTYSTLKVQPAELEDSGVYFCASSQGAQGNTEAFFGQGTRLTVV.

Concerning this clonotype itself: A much larger clonotype is one base distant, so this may be a read error. The chain has TRBV4-1 and TRBJ1-2, with 9 bases lining up with TRBD1. This CDR3 region has 15 residues. Per germline, CDR1 MGHRA and CDR2 YSYEKL. CDR3 in amino acids: CAGSQPTGGVYGYTF. The CDR3 DNA reads TGCGCCGGCAGCCAACCTACAGGGGGCGTCTATGGCTACACCTTC.

At least ten counts were recorded for this clonotype. The rearrangement links TRBV5-8 to TRBJ1-1; D not resolved. This CDR3 is built from 14 residues. Germline V gene data show CDR1 as SGHTS and CDR2 as YDEGEE. Trimming removed 2 bases from V and 4 bases from J, with 12 bases in between. The CDR3 sequence is CASSFWTGGTEAFF. Written as DNA, the CDR3 is TGTGCCAGCAGCTTTTGGACCGGAGGCACTGAAGCTTTCTTT. Using reference TRBV5-8 and TRBJ1-1 for the parts outside the CDR3, the full variable domain is EAGVTQSPTHLIKTRGQQATLRCSPISGHTSVYWYQQALGLGLQFLLWYDEGEERNRGNFPPRFSGRQFPNYSSELNVNALELEDSALYLCASSFWTGGTEAFFGQGTRLTVV.